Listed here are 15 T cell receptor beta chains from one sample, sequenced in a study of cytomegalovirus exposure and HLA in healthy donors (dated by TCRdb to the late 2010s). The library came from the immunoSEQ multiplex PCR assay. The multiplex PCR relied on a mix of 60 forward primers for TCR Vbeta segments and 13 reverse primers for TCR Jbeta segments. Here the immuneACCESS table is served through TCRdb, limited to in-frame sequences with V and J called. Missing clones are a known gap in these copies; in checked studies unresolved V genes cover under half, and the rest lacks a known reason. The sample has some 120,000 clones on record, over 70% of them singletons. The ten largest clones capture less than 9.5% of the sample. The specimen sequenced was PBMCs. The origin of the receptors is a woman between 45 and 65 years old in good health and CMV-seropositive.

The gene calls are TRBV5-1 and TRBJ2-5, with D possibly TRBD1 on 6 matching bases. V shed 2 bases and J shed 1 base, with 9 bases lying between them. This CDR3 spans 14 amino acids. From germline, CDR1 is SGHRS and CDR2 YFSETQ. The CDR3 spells CASSFQGSQETQYF. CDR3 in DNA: TGCGCCAGCAGCTTTCAGGGGTCCCAAGAGACCCAGTACTTC. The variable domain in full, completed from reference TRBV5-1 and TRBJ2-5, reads KAGVTQTPRYLIKTRGQQVTLSCSPISGHRSVSWYQQTPGQGLQFLFEYFSETQRNKGNFPGRFSGRQFSNSRSEMNVSTLELGDSALYLCASSFQGSQETQYFGPGTRLLVL.

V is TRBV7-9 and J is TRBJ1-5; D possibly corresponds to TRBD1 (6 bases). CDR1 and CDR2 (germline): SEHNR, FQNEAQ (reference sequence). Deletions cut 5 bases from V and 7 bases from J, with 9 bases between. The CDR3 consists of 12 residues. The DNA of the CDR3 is TGTGCCAGCAGCCAGGGGTCCCAGCCCCAGCATTTT. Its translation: CASSQGSQPQHF.

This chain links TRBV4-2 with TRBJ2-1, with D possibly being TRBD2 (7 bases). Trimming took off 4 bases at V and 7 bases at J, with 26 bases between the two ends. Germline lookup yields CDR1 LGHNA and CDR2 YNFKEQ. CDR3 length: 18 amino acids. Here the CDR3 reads CASSRQGGVAGVVNEQFF. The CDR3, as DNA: TGTGCCAGCAGCCGCCAAGGGGGTGTGGCGGGAGTAGTAAATGAGCAGTTCTTC.

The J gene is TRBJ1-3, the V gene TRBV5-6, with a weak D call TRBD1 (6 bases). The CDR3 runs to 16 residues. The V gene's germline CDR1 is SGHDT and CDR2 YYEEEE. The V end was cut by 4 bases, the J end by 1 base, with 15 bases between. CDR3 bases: TGTGCCAGCAGCCAAATTGGACAGAAATCTGGAAACACCATATATTTT. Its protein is CASSQIGQKSGNTIYF.

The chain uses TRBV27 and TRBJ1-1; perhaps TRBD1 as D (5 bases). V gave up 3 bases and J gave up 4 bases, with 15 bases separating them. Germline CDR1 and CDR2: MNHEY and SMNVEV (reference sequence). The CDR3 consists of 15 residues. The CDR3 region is CASSLNTRGSTEAFF. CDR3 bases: TGTGCCAGCAGTTTGAATACAAGGGGTAGCACTGAAGCTTTCTTT.

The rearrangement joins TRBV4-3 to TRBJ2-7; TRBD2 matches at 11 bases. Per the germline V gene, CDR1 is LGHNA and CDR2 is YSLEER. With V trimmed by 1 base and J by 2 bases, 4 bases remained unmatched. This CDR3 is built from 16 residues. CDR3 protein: CASSQGVAGGPYEQYF. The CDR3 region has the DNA TGCGCCAGCAGCCAAGGGGTAGCGGGAGGGCCCTACGAGCAGTACTTC.

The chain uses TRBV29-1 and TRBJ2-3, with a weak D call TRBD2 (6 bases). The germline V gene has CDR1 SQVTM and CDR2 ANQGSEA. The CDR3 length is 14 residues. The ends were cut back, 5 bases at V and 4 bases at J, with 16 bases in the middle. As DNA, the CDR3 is TGCAGCGTTTCGGGGGATGAGGGGTCAGATACGCAGTATTTT. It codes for CSVSGDEGSDTQYF.

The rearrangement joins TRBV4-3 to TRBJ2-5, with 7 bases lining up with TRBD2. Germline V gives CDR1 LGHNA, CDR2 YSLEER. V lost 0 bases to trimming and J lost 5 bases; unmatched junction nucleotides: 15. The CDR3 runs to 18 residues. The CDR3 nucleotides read TGCGCCAGCAGCCAAGATCTGAAAGCGGGAATAGTGGGGGAGACCCAGTACTTC. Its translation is CASSQDLKAGIVGETQYF.

CDR3 nucleotides: TGTGCCAGTAGTATACAAGCGGGCACTCAAGAGACCCAGTACTTC. It encodes CASSIQAGTQETQYF. The rearrangement links TRBV19 to TRBJ2-5, with a weak D call TRBD2 (6 bases). Between the trimmed V and J ends, which lost 2 bases and 2 bases, there was a span of 12 bases. The CDR3 sequence is 15 residues long. Germline V lookup: CDR1 LNHDA, CDR2 SQIVND (reference sequence).

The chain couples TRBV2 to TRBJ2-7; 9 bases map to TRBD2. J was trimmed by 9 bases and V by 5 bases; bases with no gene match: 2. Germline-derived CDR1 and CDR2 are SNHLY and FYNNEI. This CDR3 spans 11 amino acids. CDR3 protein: CASSLAGVQYF. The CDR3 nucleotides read TGTGCCAGCAGTTTAGCGGGAGTGCAGTACTTC.

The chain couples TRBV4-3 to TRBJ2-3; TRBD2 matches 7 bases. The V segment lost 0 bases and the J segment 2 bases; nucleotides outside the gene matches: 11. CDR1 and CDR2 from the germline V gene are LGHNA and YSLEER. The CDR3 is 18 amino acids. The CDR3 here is CASSQDPLRGGVTDTQYF. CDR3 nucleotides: TGCGCCAGCAGCCAAGATCCGTTGCGGGGAGGGGTCACAGATACGCAGTATTTT.

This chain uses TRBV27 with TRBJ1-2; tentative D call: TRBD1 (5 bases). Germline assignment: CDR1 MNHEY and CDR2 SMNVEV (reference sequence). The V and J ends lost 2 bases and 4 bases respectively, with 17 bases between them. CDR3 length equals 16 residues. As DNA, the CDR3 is TGTGCCAGCAGTTTAAGACAGCCCTCCAAGTTCTATGGCTACACCTTC. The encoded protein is CASSLRQPSKFYGYTF.

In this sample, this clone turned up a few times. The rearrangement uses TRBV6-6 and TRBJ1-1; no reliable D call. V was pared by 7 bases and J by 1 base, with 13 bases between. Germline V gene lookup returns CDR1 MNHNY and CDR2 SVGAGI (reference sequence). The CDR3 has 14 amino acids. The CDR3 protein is CASTSGSPNTEAFF. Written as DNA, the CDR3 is TGTGCCAGCACCTCGGGGAGCCCGAACACTGAAGCTTTCTTT.

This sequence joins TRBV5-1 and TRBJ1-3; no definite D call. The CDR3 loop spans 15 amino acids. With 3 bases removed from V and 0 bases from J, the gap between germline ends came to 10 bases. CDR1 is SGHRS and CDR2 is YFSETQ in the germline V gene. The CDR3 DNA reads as TGCGCCAGCAGCTCTACTATCGGCTCTGGAAACACCATATATTTT. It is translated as CASSSTIGSGNTIYF.

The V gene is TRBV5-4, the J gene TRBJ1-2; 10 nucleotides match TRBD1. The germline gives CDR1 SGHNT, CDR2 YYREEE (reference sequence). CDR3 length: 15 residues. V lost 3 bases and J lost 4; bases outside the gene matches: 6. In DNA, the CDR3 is TGTGCCAGCAGCTCGACGGGGGACAGGGGCTATGGCTACACCTTC. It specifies CASSSTGDRGYGYTF.